The 8 T cell receptor beta chains in this list originate from one sample, sequenced in a study of OX40 agonist ivuxolimab in advanced cancers. The data were produced by immunoSEQ multiplex PCR, yet TCRdb's version contains in-frame clones alone and is incomplete. Here the sample spans about 100,000 clones, around 93% being singletons. Sequencing was performed on CD4+ or CD8+ T cells sorted from blood, taken in a trial of the OX40 agonist ivuxolimab. These receptors came from an adult with an advanced solid tumor such as melanoma, head and neck, liver or kidney cancer.

CDR3 sequence reads: CASSLDGGGTLFFF. The CDR3 bases are TGCGCCAGCAGCTTGGATGGTGGCGGGACCCTATTTTTCTTC. The chain uses TRBV5-1 and TRBJ2-1; maybe TRBD2 (6 bases). The V end was cut by 0 bases, the J end by 16 bases, with 20 bases between. Per the germline V gene, CDR1 is SGHRS and CDR2 is YFSETQ. This CDR3 spans 14 amino acids. Full variable domain (remainder filled in from reference TRBV5-1 and TRBJ2-1): KAGVTQTPRYLIKTRGQQVTLSCSPISGHRSVSWYQQTPGQGLQFLFEYFSETQRNKGNFPGRFSGRQFSNSRSEMNVSTLELGDSALYLCASSLDGGGTLFFFGPGTRLTVL.

A single count supports this clone. The chain joins TRBV5-1 to TRBJ2-3, with TRBD1 identical over 9 bases. This CDR3 region has 15 residues. The V gene end was trimmed by 0 bases and the J gene end by 3 bases; junction bases not matched to a gene: 2. CDR1 is SGHRS and CDR2 is YFSETQ in the germline V gene. CDR3: CASSLGDRVTDTQYF. The CDR3 bases are TGCGCCAGCAGCTTGGGGGACAGGGTTACAGATACGCAGTATTTT.

This clone has only a few counts. The rearrangement uses TRBV11-3 and TRBJ1-1; D gene unclear. The length of the CDR3 is 12 residues. Germline assignment: CDR1 SGHNT and CDR2 YENEEA. Trimming took off 5 bases at V and 5 bases at J, with 9 bases between the two ends. The CDR3 DNA sequence: TGTGCCAGCAGCCCCAGTCGGACTGAAGCTTTCTTT. Translating it yields CASSPSRTEAFF.

This sequence joins TRBV5-4 and TRBJ2-1; TRBD2 agrees at 10 bases. The CDR3 loop spans 16 amino acids. Germline V lookup: CDR1 SGHNT, CDR2 YYREEE (reference sequence). The J segment lost 7 bases and the V segment lost 3 bases, leaving 10 bases of the junction unmatched. Written as DNA, the CDR3 is TGTGCCAGCAGCTCAAACAGCGGGGGGGGTATGAATGAGCAGTTCTTC. It yields the protein CASSSNSGGGMNEQFF.

The CDR3 nucleotides are TGTGCCAGCAGCACCCTTCGCGGGAGGGCGGCCACCGGGGAGCTGTTTTTT. This translates into CASSTLRGRAATGELFF. The chain joins TRBV11-2 to TRBJ2-2; 9 bases agree with TRBD2. J gave up 4 bases and V 5 bases, and 11 bases lay outside the gene matches. CDR1 and CDR2 (germline): SGHAT, FQNNGV. This CDR3 contains 17 residues.

The chain links TRBV7-2 to TRBJ1-5; 9 bases are a match to TRBD1. The CDR3 has 13 residues. Germline assignment: CDR1 SGHTA and CDR2 FQGNSA. J gave up 5 bases and V 4 bases, and 0 bases lay outside the gene matches. As DNA, the CDR3 is TGTGCCAGCAGCTACAGGGGGCATCAGCCCCAGCATTTT. Its protein product is CASSYRGHQPQHF. The full variable domain, rest sourced from reference TRBV7-2 and TRBJ1-5, is GAGVSQSPSNKVTEKGKDVELRCDPISGHTALYWYRQSLGQGLEFLIYFQGNSAPDKSGLPSDRFSAERTGGSVSTLTIQRTQQEDSAVYLCASSYRGHQPQHFGDGTRLSIL.

J is TRBJ2-1 and V is TRBV28; 9 bases map to TRBD2. Per the germline V gene, CDR1 is MDHEN and CDR2 is SYDVKM. The CDR3 loop spans 17 amino acids. V lost 5 bases, J lost 3 bases, and 11 bases stayed unmatched. The CDR3 is CASSGRREGRNYNEQFF. The DNA for the CDR3 is TGTGCCAGCAGTGGAAGGCGGGAGGGCCGAAACTACAATGAGCAGTTCTTC.

The genes are TRBV7-9 and TRBJ2-2; D possibly corresponds to TRBD1 (6 bases). Germline V gene data show CDR1 as SEHNR and CDR2 as FQNEAQ (reference sequence). CDR3 length: 16 residues. V dropped 3 bases and J dropped 1 base, with 12 bases sitting between them. CDR3 residues: CASSFSGTLNTGELFF. The DNA of the CDR3 is TGTGCCAGCAGCTTCTCCGGGACACTGAACACCGGGGAGCTGTTTTTT. The entire variable domain, with the rest obtained from reference TRBV7-9 and TRBJ2-2, is as follows: DTGVSQNPRHKITKRGQNVTFRCDPISEHNRLYWYRQTLGQGPEFLTYFQNEAQLEKSRLLSDRFSAERPKGSFSTLEIQRTEQGDSAMYLCASSFSGTLNTGELFFGEGSRLTVL.